This T cell receptor beta chain was captured in a study of radiotherapy plus CTLA-4 blockade in lung cancer. About the study: Of all patients, more than 15% responded objectively and approximately 30% showed disease control.

Sequencing was performed with immunoSEQ multiplex PCR; in TCRdb, only in-frame clones are kept and a portion is missing. The repertoire holds 90,000 to 150,000 clones, with around 75% as singletons. On this clone: Its antigen is not known.

The CDR3 sequence is 12 residues long. Trimming removed 8 bases from V and 2 bases from J; junction bases left unmatched: 2. Per germline, CDR1 SNHLY and CDR2 FYNNEI. Notes on the study in general: Strongest reported response predictors: early blood clone changes and post-radiation interferon-beta. Radiotherapy with ipilimumab was followed by blood expansion of tumor-derived clones.

Patients with chemo-refractory metastatic non-small-cell lung cancer received focal radiation plus CTLA-4 blockade with ipilimumab. The receptor comes from a human donor with non-small cell lung cancer who had a partial response to radiotherapy plus ipilimumab. The V and J genes are TRBV2 and TRBJ1-2; TRBD1 matches at 7 bases. This specimen was peripheral blood, taken from a patient treated with radiotherapy plus ipilimumab. CDR3 nucleotide sequence: TGTGCCAGCGGACAGGTGAACTATGGCTACACCTTC. Protein: CASGQVNYGYTF.